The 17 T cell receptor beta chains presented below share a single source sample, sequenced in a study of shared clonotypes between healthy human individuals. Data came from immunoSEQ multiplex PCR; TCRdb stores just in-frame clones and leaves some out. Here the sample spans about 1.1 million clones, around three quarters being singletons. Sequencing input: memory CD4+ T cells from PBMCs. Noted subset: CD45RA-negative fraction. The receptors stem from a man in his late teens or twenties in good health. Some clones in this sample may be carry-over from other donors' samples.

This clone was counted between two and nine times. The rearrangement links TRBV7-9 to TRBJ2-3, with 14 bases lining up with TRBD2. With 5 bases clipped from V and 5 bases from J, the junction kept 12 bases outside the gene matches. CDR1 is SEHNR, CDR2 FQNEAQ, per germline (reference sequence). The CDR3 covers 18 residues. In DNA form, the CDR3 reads TGTGCCAGCAGCCCCTTGAAGACTAGCGGGAGGGCCGGAGATACGCAGTATTTT. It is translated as CASSPLKTSGRAGDTQYF.

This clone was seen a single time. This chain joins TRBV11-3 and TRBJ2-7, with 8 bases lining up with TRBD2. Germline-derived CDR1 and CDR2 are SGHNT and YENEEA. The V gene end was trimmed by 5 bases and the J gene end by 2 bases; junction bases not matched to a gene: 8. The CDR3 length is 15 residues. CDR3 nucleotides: TGTGCCAGCAGCCCCAGCGGGAGTTTAGCCTACGAGCAGTACTTC. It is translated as CASSPSGSLAYEQYF.

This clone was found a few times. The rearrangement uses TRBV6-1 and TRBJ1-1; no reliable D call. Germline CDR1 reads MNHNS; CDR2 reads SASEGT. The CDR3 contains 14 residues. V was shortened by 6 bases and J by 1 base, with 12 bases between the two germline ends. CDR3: CASSYSRGNTEAFF. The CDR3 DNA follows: TGTGCCAGCAGCTATTCACGGGGGAACACTGAAGCTTTCTTT.

The CDR3 DNA reads as TGTGCCAGCAGCCCCCGGACAGCCCAAAAAGCTTTCTTT. Translation: CASSPRTAQKAFF. This chain connects TRBV7-8 to TRBJ1-1; a weak D match, TRBD1 (6 bases). The V gene lost 5 bases and the J gene lost 9 bases, with 16 bases spanning the gap. The CDR3 is made up of 13 amino acids. Germline CDR1 is SGHVS and CDR2 is FQNEAQ.

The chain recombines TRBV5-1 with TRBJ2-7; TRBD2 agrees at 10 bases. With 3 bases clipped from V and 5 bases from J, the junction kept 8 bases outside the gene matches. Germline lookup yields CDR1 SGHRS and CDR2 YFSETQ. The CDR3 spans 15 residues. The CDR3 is CASSSGGLALNEQYF. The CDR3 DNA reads TGCGCCAGCAGCTCTGGGGGACTAGCGTTGAACGAGCAGTACTTC.

CDR3 bases: TGTGCCAGCAGCTTAGTGGCGGGCGCCGAGACCTATGGCTACACCTTC. Translation gives CASSLVAGAETYGYTF. The genes are TRBV7-8 and TRBJ1-2; no clear D gene. CDR1 is SGHVS, CDR2 FQNEAQ, per germline. The CDR3 is 16 amino acids. The V and J ends lost 1 base and 4 bases respectively, with 16 bases between them.

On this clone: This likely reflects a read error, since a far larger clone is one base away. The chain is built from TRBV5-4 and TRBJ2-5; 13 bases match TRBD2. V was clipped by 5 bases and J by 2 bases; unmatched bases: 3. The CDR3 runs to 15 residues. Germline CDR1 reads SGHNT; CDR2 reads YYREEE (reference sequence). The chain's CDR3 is CASSGTSGAQETQYF. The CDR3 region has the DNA TGTGCCAGCAGTGGGACTAGCGGGGCTCAAGAGACCCAGTACTTC.

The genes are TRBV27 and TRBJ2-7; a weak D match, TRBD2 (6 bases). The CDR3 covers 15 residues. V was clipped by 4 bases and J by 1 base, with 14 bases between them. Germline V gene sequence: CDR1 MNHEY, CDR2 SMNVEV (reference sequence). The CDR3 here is CASSSGAGRSYEQYF. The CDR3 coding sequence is TGTGCCAGCAGTTCCGGTGCGGGAAGGTCCTACGAGCAGTACTTC.

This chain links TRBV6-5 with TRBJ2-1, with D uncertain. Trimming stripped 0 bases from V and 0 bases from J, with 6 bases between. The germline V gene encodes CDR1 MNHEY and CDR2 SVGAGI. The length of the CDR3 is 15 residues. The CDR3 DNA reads TGTGCCAGCAGTTACTCTCCTATCTCCTACAATGAGCAGTTCTTC. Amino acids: CASSYSPISYNEQFF.

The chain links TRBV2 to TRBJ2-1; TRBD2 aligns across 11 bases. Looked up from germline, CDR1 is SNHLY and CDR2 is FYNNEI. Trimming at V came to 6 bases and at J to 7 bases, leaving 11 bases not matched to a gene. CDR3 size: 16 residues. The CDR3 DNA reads TGTGCCAGCAGCTGGGCCCGAGGACTAGCGGGTAATGAGCAGTTCTTC. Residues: CASSWARGLAGNEQFF.

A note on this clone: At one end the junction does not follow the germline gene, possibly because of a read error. CDR3 sequence (DNA): TGTGCCAGCAGCCAAGAGGTCCTTGTGGGGAATCAGCTCCAGCATTTT. It specifies CASSQEVLVGNQLQHF. This chain connects TRBV4-2 to TRBJ1-5, with D uncertain. Germline values: CDR1 LGHNA, CDR2 YNFKEQ. The CDR3 has 16 residues.

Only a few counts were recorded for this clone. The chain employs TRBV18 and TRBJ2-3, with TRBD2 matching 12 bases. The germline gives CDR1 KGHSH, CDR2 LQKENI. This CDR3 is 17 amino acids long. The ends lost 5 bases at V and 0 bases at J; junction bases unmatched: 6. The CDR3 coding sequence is TGTGCCAGCTCAAACGGACTAGCGGGATTCAGCACAGATACGCAGTATTTT. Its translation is CASSNGLAGFSTDTQYF.

The CDR3 spells CAWSVSVSSYNEQFF. Written as DNA, the CDR3 is TGTGCCTGGAGTGTATCTGTTAGCTCCTACAATGAGCAGTTCTTC. The chain links TRBV30 to TRBJ2-1; D remains unclear. The CDR3 is 15 amino acids. The germline CDR1 and CDR2 sequences are GTSNPN and SVGIG (reference sequence). V lost 0 bases to trimming and J lost 0 bases, with 9 bases between them.

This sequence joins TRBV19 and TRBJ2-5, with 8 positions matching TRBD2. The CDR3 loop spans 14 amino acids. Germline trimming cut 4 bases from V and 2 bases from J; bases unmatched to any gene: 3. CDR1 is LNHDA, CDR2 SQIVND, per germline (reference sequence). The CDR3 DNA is TGTGCCAGTAGTACCTCGGGGGGGCAAGAGACCCAGTACTTC. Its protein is CASSTSGGQETQYF.

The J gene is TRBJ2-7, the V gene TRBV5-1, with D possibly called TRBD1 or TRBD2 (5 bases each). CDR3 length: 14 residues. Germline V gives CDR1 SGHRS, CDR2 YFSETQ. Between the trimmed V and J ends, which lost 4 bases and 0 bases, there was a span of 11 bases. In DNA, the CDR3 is TGCGCCAGCAGCGCCGGGACCCCCTCCTACGAGCAGTACTTC. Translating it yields CASSAGTPSYEQYF.

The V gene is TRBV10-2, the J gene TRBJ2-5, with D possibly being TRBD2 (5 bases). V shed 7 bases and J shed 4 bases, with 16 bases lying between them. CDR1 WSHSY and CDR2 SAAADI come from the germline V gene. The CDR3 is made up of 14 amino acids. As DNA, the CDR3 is TGCGCCAGCAAGGGTCCCGGGGAAGGAGAGACCCAGTACTTC. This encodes CASKGPGEGETQYF.

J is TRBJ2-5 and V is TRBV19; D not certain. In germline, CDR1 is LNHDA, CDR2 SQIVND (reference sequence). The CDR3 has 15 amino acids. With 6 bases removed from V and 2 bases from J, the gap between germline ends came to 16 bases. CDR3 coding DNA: TGTGCCAGTAGCAACAAGTATGTTCGGCAAGAGACCCAGTACTTC. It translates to CASSNKYVRQETQYF.